A single sample gave rise to the 29 T cell receptor beta chains below, sequenced in a study of blood T cell repertoires in COVID-19. Sequencing was performed with immunoSEQ multiplex PCR; in TCRdb, only in-frame clones are kept and a portion is missing. Of about 120,000 clones listed, around 89% are singletons. Sample: peripheral blood. The receptors were sampled from a man in his fifties or sixties with acute or convalescent COVID-19.

This chain joins TRBV7-2 and TRBJ2-1, with D possibly being TRBD2 (5 bases). CDR3 size: 13 residues. V was trimmed by 5 bases and J by 3 bases, leaving 8 bases between them. Germline V gene lookup returns CDR1 SGHTA and CDR2 FQGNSA. Here the CDR3 DNA reads TGTGCCAGCAGCCTCCGGGGCTACAATGAGCAGTTCTTC. It codes for CASSLRGYNEQFF.

The V gene is TRBV24-1, the J gene TRBJ2-3; D is perhaps TRBD1 (6 bases). Germline CDR1 reads KGHDR; CDR2 reads SFDVKD. Trimming removed 6 bases from V and 6 bases from J, with 12 bases in between. The CDR3 is 13 amino acids. This CDR3 is CATSRTVGDTQYF. CDR3 sequence (DNA): TGTGCCACCAGTCGGACAGTGGGGGATACGCAGTATTTT.

CDR3 protein: CSVGQGENTEAFF. The DNA of the CDR3 is TGCAGCGTCGGACAGGGAGAGAACACTGAAGCTTTCTTT. The chain couples TRBV29-1 to TRBJ1-1, with TRBD1 matching 8 bases. There are 13 residues in the CDR3. CDR1 is SQVTM, CDR2 ANQGSEA, per germline. Trimming cost V 6 bases and J 1 base; bases outside gene matches: 4.

V and J are TRBV6-4 and TRBJ2-1; 9 bases fit TRBD2. The CDR3 totals 16 residues. Unmatched junction bases numbered 6, after V lost 0 bases and J lost 6 bases. Germline V gene data show CDR1 as MRHNA and CDR2 as SNTAGT. As DNA, the CDR3 is TGTGCCAGCAGTGACTCGGCGGGAGGGCCTAGCAATGAGCAGTTCTTC. This gives the protein CASSDSAGGPSNEQFF.

The J gene is TRBJ1-6, the V gene TRBV5-1; TRBD1 is a possible D gene (5 bases). Germline values: CDR1 SGHRS, CDR2 YFSETQ. The CDR3 runs 15 residues. The V and J ends lost 2 bases and 8 bases respectively, with 14 bases between them. DNA of the CDR3: TGCGCCAGCAGCTTAGACGGACATCCCTATTCACCCCTCCACTTT. This codes for CASSLDGHPYSPLHF.

The V call is TRBV19, the J call TRBJ1-5; 10 bases are shared with TRBD1. The ends lost 1 base at V and 2 bases at J; junction bases unmatched: 5. This CDR3 is built from 17 residues. Germline V gene data show CDR1 as LNHDA and CDR2 as SQIVND (reference sequence). The CDR3 sequence is CASSIVPGTGGNQPQHF. DNA of the CDR3: TGTGCCAGTAGTATAGTCCCCGGGACAGGGGGCAATCAGCCCCAGCATTTT.

The chain employs TRBV9 and TRBJ2-7; 8 bases agree with TRBD1. The CDR3 extends over 15 amino acids. V shed 1 base and J 2 bases; nucleotides not matched to a gene: 5. CDR1 and CDR2 (germline): SGDLS, YYNGEE. CDR3 sequence (DNA): TGTGCCAGCAGCGTAACCCCGGGACAGGCCTACGAGCAGTACTTC. Amino acids: CASSVTPGQAYEQYF.

The chain couples TRBV7-8 to TRBJ2-2; no firm D call. The CDR3 is 15 residues long. Per the germline V gene, CDR1 is SGHVS and CDR2 is FQNEAQ. Trimming removed 5 bases from V and 8 bases from J, with 18 bases in between. The CDR3 here is CASSIMGLSEGELFF. The CDR3 DNA reads TGTGCCAGCAGCATAATGGGCCTGTCTGAGGGGGAGCTGTTTTTT.

The chain links TRBV6-5 to TRBJ1-1; TRBD1 matches at 7 bases. V shed 6 bases and J 5 bases; nucleotides not matched to a gene: 6. The CDR3 length is 13 residues. Germline V lookup: CDR1 MNHEY, CDR2 SVGAGI. The CDR3 sequence: CASRDTRGTEAFF. CDR3 nucleotides: TGTGCCAGCAGGGACACCAGGGGGACTGAAGCTTTCTTT.

This clone was seen once. CDR3: CASSSREQFF. The DNA for the CDR3 is TGTGCCAGCAGTTCCCGTGAGCAGTTCTTC. This chain uses TRBV6-2 or TRBV6-3 with TRBJ2-1, with D unresolved. This CDR3 comprises 10 residues. Germline-derived CDR1 and CDR2 are MNHEY and SVGEGT. V lost 4 bases and J 9 bases, leaving 4 bases between the germline ends.

The rearrangement uses TRBV5-1 and TRBJ2-7, with D maybe TRBD1 (6 bases). V gave up 6 bases and J gave up 0 bases, with 10 bases separating them. Germline V lookup: CDR1 SGHRS, CDR2 YFSETQ. CDR3 length: 13 amino acids. This chain's CDR3 is CASNQGSSYEQYF. CDR3 DNA: TGCGCCAGCAACCAGGGGAGCTCCTACGAGCAGTACTTC.

The rearrangement uses TRBV30 and TRBJ1-5; D possibly corresponds to TRBD1 (6 bases). CDR3 length equals 12 residues. Germline V gives CDR1 GTSNPN, CDR2 SVGIG (reference sequence). The V end was cut by 7 bases, the J end by 4 bases, with 11 bases between. The DNA of the CDR3 is TGTGCCTACACTACAGGGAATCAGCCCCAGCATTTT. Its protein is CAYTTGNQPQHF.

The chain employs TRBV5-1 and TRBJ2-3, with TRBD2 matching 12 bases. CDR1 is SGHRS, CDR2 YFSETQ, per germline. J lost 2 bases, V lost 7 bases, and 8 bases had no gene match. This CDR3 has 16 amino acids. The CDR3 sequence is CASRGLAGSLTDTQYF. The CDR3 DNA is TGCGCCAGCCGAGGACTAGCGGGATCCCTCACAGATACGCAGTATTTT.

The chain combines TRBV4-3 with TRBJ2-1; maybe TRBD2 (5 bases). The CDR3 has 15 amino acids. Germline V gene lookup returns CDR1 LGHNA and CDR2 YSLEER. The V end was cut by 9 bases, the J end by 10 bases, with 25 bases between. The DNA for the CDR3 is TGCGCCAGTACCTCCAGGCCTGGGATAAGAGGGGAGCAGTTCTTC. Amino acids: CASTSRPGIRGEQFF.

The rearrangement uses TRBV10-3 and TRBJ1-4; tentative D call: TRBD1 (5 bases). The CDR3 runs 12 residues. Trimming took 3 bases from V and 7 from J, leaving 6 bases between them. Germline values: CDR1 ENHRY, CDR2 SYGVKD. The CDR3 coding sequence is TGTGCCATCAGTGAAACAGGTGAAAAACTGTTTTTT. Protein product: CAISETGEKLFF.

The chain recombines TRBV5-1 with TRBJ2-1; TRBD2 matches 9 bases. Germline CDR1 is SGHRS and CDR2 is YFSETQ. Trimming took 5 bases from V and 1 from J; bases not matched to a gene: 7. The CDR3 length is 16 residues. CDR3 nucleotide sequence: TGCGCCAGCAGGGAGGTAGCGGGAGTTTCCTACAATGAGCAGTTCTTC. Translating gives CASREVAGVSYNEQFF.

This clone was observed a handful of times. The CDR3 region is CASSPIRGEKLFF. The CDR3 region has the DNA TGTGCCAGCTCACCTATCCGGGGTGAAAAACTGTTTTTT. This sequence joins TRBV18 and TRBJ1-4; D unresolved. This CDR3 contains 13 residues. Germline lookup yields CDR1 KGHSH and CDR2 LQKENI. V lost 3 bases and J 7 bases, leaving 9 bases between the germline ends.

This rearrangement joins TRBV30 to TRBJ2-2; 8 bases are shared with TRBD2. The CDR3 has 14 residues. With V trimmed by 0 bases and J by 6 bases, 3 bases remained unmatched. The germline gives CDR1 GTSNPN, CDR2 SVGIG (reference sequence). The CDR3 spells CAWSVGLASGELFF. CDR3 DNA: TGTGCCTGGAGTGTAGGACTAGCTTCCGGGGAGCTGTTTTTT. Full variable domain (remainder filled in from reference TRBV30 and TRBJ2-2): SQTIHQWPATLVQPVGSPLSLECTVEGTSNPNLYWYRQAAGRGLQLLFYSVGIGQISSEVPQNLSASRPQDRQFILSSKKLLLSDSGFYLCAWSVGLASGELFFGEGSRLTVL.

This sequence joins TRBV7-2 and TRBJ1-6; perhaps TRBD1 as D (5 bases). Between the trimmed V and J ends, which lost 3 bases and 9 bases, there was a span of 9 bases. The CDR3 is 13 amino acids. Germline values: CDR1 SGHTA, CDR2 FQGNSA. The CDR3 is CASSLTVGSPLHF. The CDR3 DNA is TGTGCCAGCAGCTTGACAGTTGGTTCACCCCTCCACTTT. Looking up the rest from reference TRBV7-2 and TRBJ1-6 gives the full variable domain: GAGVSQSPSNKVTEKGKDVELRCDPISGHTALYWYRQSLGQGLEFLIYFQGNSAPDKSGLPSDRFSAERTGGSVSTLTIQRTQQEDSAVYLCASSLTVGSPLHFGNGTRLTVT.

The CDR3 coding sequence is TGTGCCACCAGAGACAAAGCCTACGAGCAGTACTTC. Translating gives CATRDKAYEQYF. The chain employs TRBV24-1 and TRBJ2-7; no clear D. V lost 7 bases to trimming and J lost 2 bases, with 8 bases between them. The CDR3 runs 12 residues. Germline CDR1 reads KGHDR; CDR2 reads SFDVKD.

V and J are TRBV7-2 and TRBJ2-1; 8 nucleotides align to TRBD2. Germline CDR1 reads SGHTA; CDR2 reads FQGNSA. With V trimmed by 1 base and J by 4 bases, 6 bases remained unmatched. This CDR3 is built from 16 residues. In DNA form, the CDR3 reads TGTGCCAGCAGCTTAGTTTCGGGAGGGCTGTACAATGAGCAGTTCTTC. Its protein product is CASSLVSGGLYNEQFF.

V is TRBV3-1 (or the pseudogene TRBV3-2) and J is TRBJ2-3, with 8 bases matching TRBD1. The CDR3 has 13 residues. Trimming at V came to 0 bases and at J to 11 bases, leaving 4 bases not matched to a gene. Looked up from germline, CDR1 is LGHDT and CDR2 is YNNKEL (reference sequence). The CDR3 is CASSQDRGLEQYF. CDR3 sequence (DNA): TGTGCCAGCAGCCAAGACAGGGGGCTGGAGCAGTATTTT.

The chain couples TRBV3-1 (or the pseudogene TRBV3-2) to TRBJ1-2; no clear D. This CDR3 is built from 13 residues. Trimming took 1 base from V and 0 from J, leaving 3 bases between them. The V gene's germline CDR1 is LGHDT and CDR2 YNNKEL (reference sequence). CDR3 nucleotides: TGTGCCAGCAGCCAAGCAGCTAACTATGGCTACACCTTC. Residues: CASSQAANYGYTF.

This chain connects TRBV7-2 to TRBJ2-3; 7 nucleotides agree with TRBD2. V trimming: 1 base; J trimming: 5 bases; junction bases outside the gene matches: 15. Looked up from germline, CDR1 is SGHTA and CDR2 is FQGNSA. This CDR3 region has 18 residues. The CDR3 sequence is CASSLEVAGRAGGDTQYF. The CDR3 DNA reads as TGTGCCAGCAGCTTAGAGGTTGCTGGGAGGGCCGGCGGAGATACGCAGTATTTT. The full variable domain, its missing parts supplied by reference TRBV7-2 and TRBJ2-3, is GAGVSQSPSNKVTEKGKDVELRCDPISGHTALYWYRQSLGQGLEFLIYFQGNSAPDKSGLPSDRFSAERTGGSVSTLTIQRTQQEDSAVYLCASSLEVAGRAGGDTQYFGPGTRLTVL.

The chain joins TRBV7-8 to TRBJ2-7, with D perhaps matching TRBD2 (5 bases). The CDR3 extends over 14 amino acids. CDR1 and CDR2 (germline): SGHVS, FQNEAQ. V was clipped by 4 bases and J by 3 bases, with 13 bases between them. The CDR3 bases are TGTGCCAGCAGCTCCCGGGATTCCTTCTACGAGCAGTACTTC. It yields the protein CASSSRDSFYEQYF.

The J gene is TRBJ2-2, the V gene TRBV7-9, with 9 bases that match TRBD1. Germline V gene data show CDR1 as SEHNR and CDR2 as FQNEAQ (reference sequence). V shed 3 bases and J 4 bases; nucleotides not matched to a gene: 9. There are 17 residues in the CDR3. In DNA form, the CDR3 reads TGTGCCAGCAGCTTGAGGGCACAGGGGGCTGTCACCGGGGAGCTGTTTTTT. Translation: CASSLRAQGAVTGELFF. Supplemented by reference TRBV7-9 and TRBJ2-2, the full variable domain reads DTGVSQNPRHKITKRGQNVTFRCDPISEHNRLYWYRQTLGQGPEFLTYFQNEAQLEKSRLLSDRFSAERPKGSFSTLEIQRTEQGDSAMYLCASSLRAQGAVTGELFFGEGSRLTVL.

The V call is TRBV11-2, the J call TRBJ2-5; 10 bases match TRBD1. The CDR3 spans 14 residues. V trimming: 5 bases; J trimming: 7 bases; junction bases outside the gene matches: 7. Germline lookup yields CDR1 SGHAT and CDR2 FQNNGV. The CDR3 spells CASSLDRGYATQYF. DNA for the CDR3: TGTGCCAGCAGCCTGGACAGGGGGTACGCGACCCAGTACTTC.

In its sample, this clone was seen once. The CDR3, as DNA: TGTGCCAGCAGCTTAAGAGCGGGAGGTCCCTACGAGCAGTACTTC. It is translated as CASSLRAGGPYEQYF. J is TRBJ2-7 and V is TRBV7-2; 9 bases line up with TRBD2. From germline, CDR1 is SGHTA and CDR2 FQGNSA. CDR3 length: 15 amino acids. J lost 2 bases, V lost 2 bases, and 4 bases had no gene match.

This chain connects TRBV2 to TRBJ1-1; the D gene is possibly TRBD1 (6 bases). Germline V lookup: CDR1 SNHLY, CDR2 FYNNEI. V gave up 4 bases and J gave up 0 bases, with 12 bases separating them. CDR3 length: 15 residues. The CDR3 sequence: CASSANRQVNTEAFF. CDR3 sequence (DNA): TGTGCCAGCAGTGCTAACCGACAGGTGAACACTGAAGCTTTCTTT.